This T cell receptor (beta chain) comes out of a study of control samples from healthy donors and cancer patients. The assay was immunoSEQ multiplex PCR, and TCRdb's table has in-frame clones only and misses some. The repertoire holds about 180,000 clones, with roughly nine tenths as singletons. V dropped 2 bases and J dropped 4 bases, with 15 bases sitting between them. The germline CDR1 and CDR2 sequences are SGHRS and YFSETQ. The CDR3 covers 15 residues. The TCR was taken from a man aged 25 to 40 in good health. The sequenced sample consisted of blood. This chain joins TRBV5-1 and TRBJ1-1; D is perhaps TRBD1 (5 bases). The CDR3 region is CASSFSNPGGTEAFF. DNA of the CDR3: TGCGCCAGCAGCTTTTCGAACCCCGGGGGCACTGAAGCTTTCTTT.